The present T cell receptor beta chain was sequenced within a study of blood T cell repertoires in COVID-19. The wider study: T cells, B-cell-depleted T cells, or PBMCs supplied cDNA or gDNA.

The germline V and J ends were trimmed by 4 bases and 7 bases, with 11 bases remaining between them. The CDR3 spans 12 residues. The germline V gene has CDR1 GTSNPN and CDR2 SVGIG (reference sequence). Per the study methods: Amplification from reference gene primers served as the basis for estimated nucleated cell counts. The repertoire was sequenced with immunoSEQ multiplex PCR; TCRdb's copy has only in-frame clones and lacks some. V and J calls and clone size are as listed in that table; D and trimming were resolved from the DNA. In the table there are about 210,000 clones, around 81% of which are singletons. Enrollees, about 18 to 95 years old, lived in 25 or so US areas.

The chain recombines TRBV30 with TRBJ1-5, with a tentative D call TRBD1 (6 bases). Sequencing used PBMCs or T cells enriched from blood (not recorded which). The source is a woman in her 50s with acute COVID-19. Here the CDR3 DNA reads TGTGCCTGGAACAGGGTCGGACAGCCCCAGCATTTT. This gives the protein CAWNRVGQPQHF.